This is a list of T cell receptor beta chains from one sample in a study of blood T cells in healthy people across ages. TCRdb reprocessed the 5' RACE reads with MiXCR, giving one entry per CDR3 protein. The sample has 1.4 million or so distinct CDR3 sequences; less than 45% are singletons. Sample: blood. The receptors were gathered from a woman aged 18-29 years in good health. Both conserved end residues are part of each CDR3. A D gene is named only where the DNA matches it firmly. Rows give clone size only sometimes, using once, few, many, or a class for an expanded clone.

v_call,d_call,clone_size,cdr3_length,j_call,cdr3_aa,cdr3_nt
TRBV6-2/TRBV6-3,TRBD1,few,13,TRBJ1-1,CASSSGDSLEAFF,TGTGCCAGCAGTTCCGGGGACAGTCTTGAAGCTTTCTTT
TRBV5-6,TRBD2,-,16,TRBJ2-5,CASSLGLAGDWSAQYF,TGTGCCAGCAGCTTGGGACTAGCGGGGGATTGGTCGGCCCAGTACTTC
TRBV20-1,TRBD1,-,14,TRBJ2-7,CSATRQGAGNEQYF,TGCAGTGCTACAAGACAGGGGGCTGGGAATGAGCAGTACTTC
TRBV27,-,-,15,TRBJ2-7,CASSFWGANSYEQYF,TGTGCCAGCAGTTTCTGGGGGGCAAACTCCTACGAGCAGTACTTC
TRBV7-9,TRBD1,-,14,TRBJ2-1,CASEPGTGLDEQFF,TGTGCCAGCGAACCCGGGACAGGGTTGGATGAGCAGTTCTTC
TRBV7-6,-,few,13,TRBJ2-1,CASSQEYGIGQFF,TGTGCCAGCAGCCAAGAATACGGGATAGGGCAGTTCTTC
TRBV12-3/TRBV12-4,TRBD2,few,19,TRBJ2-1,CASTGEGSGGAFGYNEQFF,TGTGCCAGCACCGGGGAAGGTAGCGGGGGGGCCTTTGGCTACAATGAGCAGTTCTTC
TRBV6-6,-,few,15,TRBJ2-3,CASSVLGPASDTQYF,TGTGCCAGCAGTGTCCTTGGTCCCGCATCAGATACGCAGTATTTT
TRBV13,-,few,13,TRBJ2-1,CASSLGPGGEQFF,TGTGCCAGCAGCCTCGGTCCTGGAGGTGAGCAGTTCTTC
TRBV3-1,TRBD2,-,14,TRBJ2-5,CASRGLAGYAEQYF,TGTGCCAGCAGGGGACTAGCGGGATACGCTGAGCAGTACTTC
TRBV4-1,-,-,16,TRBJ1-4,CASSRPRDTRKGKLFF,TGCGCCAGCAGCCGACCTAGGGACACCCGGAAGGGAAAACTGTTTTTT
TRBV30,TRBD2,-,14,TRBJ2-1,CAWSVLTSNKEQFF,TGTGCCTGGAGTGTACTGACTAGCAATAAGGAGCAGTTCTTC
TRBV28,-,few,15,TRBJ2-1,CASSYRANSYNEQFF,TGTGCCAGCAGTTACAGGGCTAACTCCTACAATGAGCAGTTCTTC
TRBV20-1,TRBD1,-,13,TRBJ1-5,CSASTGGGQPQHF,TGCAGTGCGTCGACAGGGGGCGGTCAGCCCCAGCATTTT
TRBV13,-,-,16,TRBJ2-7,CASSHAPGANVYEQYF,TGTGCCAGCAGTCACGCTCCCGGGGCAAATGTCTACGAGCAGTACTTC
TRBV20-1,-,-,13,TRBJ2-7,CSASQGRTYEQYF,TGCAGTGCTAGTCAGGGACGGACCTACGAGCAGTACTTC
TRBV7-9,-,few,15,TRBJ2-5,CASSLVYAAQETQYF,TGTGCCAGCAGCTTAGTTTATGCTGCTCAAGAGACCCAGTACTTC